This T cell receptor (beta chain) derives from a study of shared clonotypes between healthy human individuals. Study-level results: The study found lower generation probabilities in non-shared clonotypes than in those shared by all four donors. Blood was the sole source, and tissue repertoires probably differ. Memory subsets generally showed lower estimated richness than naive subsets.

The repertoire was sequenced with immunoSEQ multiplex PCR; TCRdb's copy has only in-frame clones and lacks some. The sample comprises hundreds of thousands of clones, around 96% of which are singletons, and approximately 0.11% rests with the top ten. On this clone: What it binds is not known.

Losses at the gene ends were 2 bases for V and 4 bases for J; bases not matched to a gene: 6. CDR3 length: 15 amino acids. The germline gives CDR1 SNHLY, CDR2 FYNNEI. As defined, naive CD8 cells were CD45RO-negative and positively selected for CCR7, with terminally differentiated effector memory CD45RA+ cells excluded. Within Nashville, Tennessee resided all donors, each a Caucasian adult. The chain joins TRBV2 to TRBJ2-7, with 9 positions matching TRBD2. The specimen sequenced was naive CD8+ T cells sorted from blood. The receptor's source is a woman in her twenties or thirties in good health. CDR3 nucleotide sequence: TGTGCCAGCAGTGAAATCGCTAGCGGGGTTTACGAGCAGTACTTC. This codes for CASSEIASGVYEQYF.